The clone carrying this TCR beta chain was seen a handful of times. The data were taken from a study of T-cell reconstitution after alpha-beta-depleted transplantation in children. Using unique molecular identifiers, the investigators prepared the TCRbeta library. TCRdb itself ran the PCR reads through MiXCR, one entry per CDR3 protein. The data show 530,000 or so distinct CDR3 sequences, around 27% seen once. V lost 1 base and J lost 0, with 15 bases in between. The germline CDR1 and CDR2 sequences are SGHTA and FQGNSA. This CDR3 is built from 17 residues. The rearrangement links TRBV7-2 to TRBJ2-5; D is undetermined. The receptor was derived from a boy in the first two years of life with Wiskott-Aldrich syndrome, due to receive a stem cell transplant. The material sequenced was PBMCs, taken before TCRalphabeta/CD19-depleted stem cell transplant. The DNA for the CDR3 is TGTGCCAGCAGCTTAGTGGCCCAGAGGCCGTACCAAGAGACCCAGTACTTC. Amino acids: CASSLVAQRPYQETQYF. The full variable domain, in which reference TRBV7-2 and TRBJ2-5 provide the parts outside the CDR3, is GAGVSQSPSNKVTEKGKDVELRCDPISGHTALYWYRQSLGQGLEFLIYFQGNSAPDKSGLPSDRFSAERTGGSVSTLTIQRTQQEDSAVYLCASSLVAQRPYQETQYFGPGTRLLVL.